These T cell receptor beta chains were read from a single sample in a study of blood T cell repertoires in COVID-19. Some clones are missing from TCRdb's copy, which holds only in-frame ones; the method was immunoSEQ multiplex PCR. The table includes around 320,000 clones, 90% to 95% detected once. The sample consisted of PBMCs or T cells enriched from blood (not recorded which). These receptors all stem from a woman aged 25-40 years who had been exposed to COVID-19. Each CDR3 is given with its conserved first and last residue. The order of the fields is V gene, J gene, D gene, clone size, CDR3 DNA, CDR3 protein. A D gene is named only where the DNA matches it firmly. Where a row states a size, it is once, few, many or the class of an expanded clone; other rows omit it.

TRBV5-1,TRBJ2-7,TRBD1,NA,TGCGCCAGCAGCCCACTCCCGGGACAGTACGAGCAGTACTTC,CASSPLPGQYEQYF
TRBV4-3,TRBJ1-4,NA,once,TGCGCCAGCAGCCAAGATCGAATTAGGAGGAGTAATGAAAAACTGTTTTTT,CASSQDRIRRSNEKLFF
TRBV21-1,TRBJ2-7,NA,NA,TGTGCCAGCAGCATTCTAACTAGCGAGAGGGACAGGGCTTACGAGCAGTACTTC,CASSILTSERDRAYEQYF
TRBV2,TRBJ1-5,NA,NA,TGTGCCAGCAGGGTGGGGGCACTCTATAGCAATCAGCCCCAGCATTTT,CASRVGALYSNQPQHF
TRBV7-8,TRBJ2-7,NA,NA,TGTGCCAGCAGCTTAGAGGCGACAGCGATTTACGAGCAGTACTTC,CASSLEATAIYEQYF
TRBV2,TRBJ2-3,TRBD1,once,TGTGCCAGTCAAGGGGACAGGTTCACAGATACGCAGTATTTT,CASQGDRFTDTQYF
TRBV4-1,TRBJ1-6,NA,NA,TGCGCCAGCAGCCAAGACGGAGGGTCACCCCTCCACTTT,CASSQDGGSPLHF
TRBV5-1,TRBJ2-2,TRBD1,NA,TGCGCCAGCAGCGTGGGGACAGGGAACACCGGGGAGCTGTTTTTT,CASSVGTGNTGELFF
TRBV10-1,TRBJ1-2,NA,NA,TGCGCCACAGGGTTTGGGGCCGTGGTACCGGACTATGGCTACACCTTC,CATGFGAVVPDYGYTF
TRBV11-2,TRBJ2-3,NA,few,TGTGCCAGCAGCTTATTTCTAGGCCGCACAGATACGCAGTATTTT,CASSLFLGRTDTQYF
TRBV20-1,TRBJ1-3,NA,NA,TGCAGTGCTAGTTCCATCCCCCGAAACACCATATATTTT,CSASSIPRNTIYF
TRBV5-1,TRBJ1-5,NA,NA,TGCGCCAGCAGCTTGGATACGGGCAATCAGCCCCAGCATTTT,CASSLDTGNQPQHF
TRBV29-1,TRBJ1-1,NA,NA,TGCAGCGTTGCTGGTGTTAGTGCTGAAGCTTTCTTT,CSVAGVSAEAFF
TRBV27,TRBJ2-1,NA,NA,TGTGCCAGCAGTTTGGAGGGTGGGAGTGAGCAGTTCTTC,CASSLEGGSEQFF
TRBV19,TRBJ2-5,TRBD1,NA,TGTGCCAGTAGTATGGGGGACAGGGGTTCTCAAGAGACCCAGTACTTC,CASSMGDRGSQETQYF
TRBV18,TRBJ1-1,NA,NA,TGTGCCAGCTCCCAGGGCAACACTGAAGCTTTCTTT,CASSQGNTEAFF
TRBV19,TRBJ1-6,TRBD1,NA,TGTGCCAGTGGGACAGGGGGATTTTCACCCCTCCACTTT,CASGTGGFSPLHF
TRBV19,TRBJ1-2,NA,NA,TGTGCCAGTAGTACCGGGATTAACTATGGCTACACCTTC,CASSTGINYGYTF
TRBV6-4,TRBJ2-7,TRBD1,NA,TGTGCCAGCGCCCCCGGGACAGGGTCCTACGAGCAGTACTTC,CASAPGTGSYEQYF
TRBV27,TRBJ2-1,NA,NA,TGTGCCAGCAGTTTAGACTATACAGATCTCAATGAGCAGTTCTTC,CASSLDYTDLNEQFF
TRBV19,TRBJ1-6,TRBD1,NA,TGTGCCAGTAGTACCTCCGGGACAGCACCCCTCCACTTT,CASSTSGTAPLHF
TRBV5-1,TRBJ2-1,TRBD2,NA,TGCGCCAGCAGCTTGGGGATAGCGGGGGCCTACAATGAGCAGTTCTTC,CASSLGIAGAYNEQFF
TRBV3-1/TRBV3-2,TRBJ2-1,TRBD1,NA,TGTGCCAGCAGCATAGGACAGGGGTATATGGTAGATGAGCAGTTCTTC,CASSIGQGYMVDEQFF
TRBV6-1,TRBJ2-1,NA,once,TGTGCCAGCAGTGAAATCCGGCTAGCGGAGCAGTTCTTC,CASSEIRLAEQFF
TRBV28,TRBJ1-1,NA,NA,TGTGCCAGCAGTTCAGGTCCGAACACTGAAGCTTTCTTT,CASSSGPNTEAFF
TRBV6-4,TRBJ1-1,NA,NA,TGTGCCAGCAAGGGAGGAGCTAACACTGAAGCTTTCTTT,CASKGGANTEAFF
TRBV3-1/TRBV3-2,TRBJ2-7,NA,NA,TGTGCCAGCAGCCAAGATTGGACAGTTGCCTACGAGCAGTACTTC,CASSQDWTVAYEQYF
TRBV21-1,TRBJ1-5,NA,few,TGTGCCAGCAGCAAAGTTGGAACAGGGGAGGAAGGTCAGCCCCAGCATTTT,CASSKVGTGEEGQPQHF
TRBV9,TRBJ1-1,NA,once,TGTGCCAGCAGCGTATCGAAGGGGCCGCCGAACACTGAAGCTTTCTTT,CASSVSKGPPNTEAFF
TRBV5-1,TRBJ2-1,NA,NA,TGCGCCAGCAGTCGGGACAAGGGAGAGGGGGAGCAGTTCTTC,CASSRDKGEGEQFF
TRBV6-1,TRBJ1-5,NA,NA,TGTGCCAGCAGTGAAGAGGGCAGCGGGTATCAGCCCCAGCATTTT,CASSEEGSGYQPQHF
TRBV4-1,TRBJ2-1,TRBD2,NA,TGCGCCAGCAGCTTTTTGGCGGGGGGGCATGGTGAGCAGTTCTTC,CASSFLAGGHGEQFF
TRBV27,TRBJ1-5,NA,NA,TGTGCCAGCAGTTGGAGCTCTTATAGCAATCAGCCCCAGCATTTT,CASSWSSYSNQPQHF
TRBV18,TRBJ1-1,NA,NA,TGTGCCAGCTCACCACAACGGCGAACGGGAACTTTCTTT,CASSPQRRTGTFF
TRBV5-6,TRBJ1-4,TRBD1,NA,TGTGCCAGCAGCCCATGGACAGGGGGCACTAATGAAAAACTGTTTTTT,CASSPWTGGTNEKLFF
TRBV19,TRBJ2-7,NA,NA,TGTGCCAGTAGTATAGGTTCCGGGGGATCCTACGAGCAGTACTTC,CASSIGSGGSYEQYF
TRBV6-5,TRBJ1-3,NA,NA,TGTGCCAGCAGTTACTCACGGAGGTGGGGAAACACCATATATTTT,CASSYSRRWGNTIYF
TRBV5-1,TRBJ1-6,NA,once,TGCGCCAGCAGCTTCCGGGAACCAAATTCACCCCTCCACTTT,CASSFREPNSPLHF
TRBV13,TRBJ2-5,NA,NA,TGTGCCAGCAGCTGGGACAACCAAGAGACCCAGTACTTC,CASSWDNQETQYF
TRBV7-3,TRBJ1-6,NA,NA,TGTGCCAGCAGCTTTGGAGGGGCTAACAATTCACCCCTCCACTTT,CASSFGGANNSPLHF
TRBV6-5,TRBJ1-6,NA,NA,TGTGCCAGCAGTAGTGGGGGCAATTCACCCCTCCACTTT,CASSSGGNSPLHF
TRBV4-1,TRBJ1-2,NA,once,TGCGCCAGCAGCCGCATCCCGGGGGATGAAGGCTACACCTTC,CASSRIPGDEGYTF
TRBV19,TRBJ1-6,TRBD1,NA,TGTGCCAGTAGTGGCGACGGGACAGGTCAGATGGCCCTCCACTTT,CASSGDGTGQMALHF
TRBV18,TRBJ2-3,TRBD2,NA,TGTGCCAGCTCACCTTATGCCGGGAGACTAGCAAGAGATACGCAGTATTTT,CASSPYAGRLARDTQYF
TRBV9,TRBJ2-2,NA,once,TGTGCCAGCAGGGTGGGGCTTCCCAACACCGGGGAGCTGTTTTTT,CASRVGLPNTGELFF
TRBV19,TRBJ2-3,NA,NA,TGTGCCAGTAGCTATCAGACAGGCCCTAGCACAGATACGCAGTATTTT,CASSYQTGPSTDTQYF
TRBV18,TRBJ1-6,TRBD1,NA,TGTGCCAGCTCACCCGACAGGGGTTCACCCCTCCACTTT,CASSPDRGSPLHF
TRBV25-1,TRBJ2-7,TRBD1,NA,TGTGCCAGCAGCAGACAGGGGTCCTACGAGCAGTACTTC,CASSRQGSYEQYF
TRBV3-1/TRBV3-2,TRBJ2-7,NA,NA,TGTGCCAGCAGCCAAGGACCAGGCTACGAGCAGTACTTC,CASSQGPGYEQYF
TRBV3-1/TRBV3-2,TRBJ1-3,NA,once,TGTGCCAGCAGCCATACAGGGGGAAACACCATATATTTT,CASSHTGGNTIYF
TRBV6-5,TRBJ2-3,NA,NA,TGTGTCAGCAGTTACGGGACTTACACAGATACGCAGTATTTT,CVSSYGTYTDTQYF
TRBV18,TRBJ1-1,TRBD1,NA,TGTGCCAGCTCAGGAGGACAGGGGGAAACGGCTGAAGCTTTCTTT,CASSGGQGETAEAFF
TRBV27,TRBJ1-5,TRBD1,NA,TGTGCCAGCAGCCTGAAAGGACAGGGCGTCCCCGAACTGCCCCAGCATTTT,CASSLKGQGVPELPQHF
TRBV27,TRBJ1-2,NA,once,TGTGCCAGCAGTACAGGGAATGGCTACACCTTC,CASSTGNGYTF
TRBV24-1,TRBJ2-7,TRBD2,NA,TGTGCCACCAGTGACCCTAGCGGGGGGGCCCAGAACGAGCAGTACTTC,CATSDPSGGAQNEQYF
TRBV3-1/TRBV3-2,TRBJ1-2,NA,NA,TGTGCCAGCAGCCAAAATAGGGGTTTCTATGGCTACACCTTC,CASSQNRGFYGYTF
TRBV10-3,TRBJ1-2,NA,NA,TGTGCCATCAGTGAGGCGGACAGTTTAAAAGGCTACACCTTC,CAISEADSLKGYTF
TRBV25-1,TRBJ2-1,TRBD2,NA,TGTGCCAGCAGTGAATCTAGCGGGGGGCCATACAATGAGCAGTTCTTC,CASSESSGGPYNEQFF
TRBV6-5,TRBJ1-2,NA,once,TGTGCCAGCAGTTACGGGGAGTGGGCTAACTATGGCTACACCTTC,CASSYGEWANYGYTF